This TCR beta chain originates from a study of CD8+CD57+ T cells in acquired aplastic anemia. The overall study: An average of about 3.2 ug of DNA was obtained from sorted CD4+ and CD8+ cells.

Whole-study results and caveats: Patients and controls turned out to have some 30 CD8+ CDR3 sequences in common.

Genomic DNA constituted the template upon which TCR beta VDJ and CDR3 profiling was performed. One entry per CDR3 protein, called by TCRdb with MiXCR from the reads. The data contain about 470,000 distinct CDR3 sequences, 25% to 40% of them singletons. The CDR3 has 14 amino acids. From germline, CDR1 is LNHDA and CDR2 SQIVND (reference sequence). V was trimmed by 3 bases and J by 5 bases, leaving 14 bases between them. All patients picked for sequencing had shown, by flow cytometry, an expansion of CD8+CD57+ cells. Severe acquired aplastic anemia was diagnosed in all patients. The sample holds many counts of this clonotype. Its specificity is unknown.

The sequence was obtained from a human donor with aplastic anemia. V usage is TRBV19 and J usage is TRBJ2-7, with a possible D match to TRBD1 (5 bases). Material for sequencing was sorted CD4+, CD8+, or CD8+CD57+ T cells (not recorded which) from PBMCs. CDR3 in amino acids: CASSIAQGGNEQYF. CDR3 bases: TGTGCCAGTAGTATCGCTCAGGGTGGGAACGAGCAGTACTTC.